This entry is about one T cell receptor beta chain. Its antigen is unidentified. The data belong to a study of T cell responses to AZD1222 COVID-19 vaccine. Profiled with immunoSEQ multiplex PCR; TCRdb holds only in-frame clones, not every one. The sample lists roughly 77,000 clones, about 92% seen once, with roughly 4.5% in the top ten. General observations from the study: The donor cohort was predominantly white British with a female majority, and clonal diversity may have been underestimated. With two AZD1222 doses given, Spike-specific TCR breadth and depth both rose.

The source material was peripheral blood, sampled 28 days after the second AZD1222 dose. The source is an adult who received the AZD1222 COVID-19 vaccine.

The CDR3 reads CASSLRGTSGGDTQYF. Written as DNA, the CDR3 is TGTGCCAGCAGCTTACGGGGGACTAGCGGAGGAGATACGCAGTATTTT. The chain carries TRBV27 and TRBJ2-3, with TRBD2 matching 11 bases. Germline CDR1 reads MNHEY; CDR2 reads SMNVEV (reference sequence). Unmatched junction bases numbered 10, after V lost 6 bases and J lost 5 bases. The CDR3 runs to 16 residues.